The TCR beta chain under discussion was sequenced for a study of preoperative IRX-2 immunotherapy in early breast cancer. The protocol was immunoSEQ multiplex PCR, while the TCRdb copy is restricted to in-frame clones and leaves out a portion. Of roughly 25,000 clones listed, about 77% are singletons. This clone has a handful of counts. V shed 10 bases and J 1 base; nucleotides not matched to a gene: 11. There are 16 residues in the CDR3. The germline V gene has CDR1 MNHGY and CDR2 SAAAGT. Treatment defined: preoperative locoregional IRX-2 cytokine immunotherapy. J is TRBJ2-2 and V is TRBV6-8; 8 bases align to TRBD2. This sample comprised lymph node tissue, obtained before IRX-2 immunotherapy. The TCR comes from a human donor with breast cancer. The CDR3 protein is CAITLTSGGNTGELFF. The CDR3, as DNA: TGTGCCATCACCCTCACCAGCGGGGGGAACACCGGGGAGCTGTTTTTT.